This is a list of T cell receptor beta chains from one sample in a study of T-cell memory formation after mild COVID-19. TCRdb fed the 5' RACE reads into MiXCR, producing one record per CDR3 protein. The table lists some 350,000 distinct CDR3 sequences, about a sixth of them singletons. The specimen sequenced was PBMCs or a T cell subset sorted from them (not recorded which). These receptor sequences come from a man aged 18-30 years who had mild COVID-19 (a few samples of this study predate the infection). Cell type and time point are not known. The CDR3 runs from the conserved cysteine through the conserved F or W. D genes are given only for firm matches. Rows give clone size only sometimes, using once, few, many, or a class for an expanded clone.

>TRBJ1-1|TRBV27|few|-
TGTGCCAGCAAGATCTATACAGGGATGAACACTGAAGCTTTCTTT
CASKIYTGMNTEAFF
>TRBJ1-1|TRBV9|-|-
TGTGCCAGCAGCGGAGCCTTACAGGGTAAAGCTTTCTTT
CASSGALQGKAFF
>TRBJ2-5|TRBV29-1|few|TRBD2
TGCAGCGTTGACCTCGGGGGGGCGTACCAAGAGACCCAGTACTTC
CSVDLGGAYQETQYF
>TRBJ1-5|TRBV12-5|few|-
TGTGCTAGTGGTTTGGTACTTCAGCCCCAGCATTTT
CASGLVLQPQHF
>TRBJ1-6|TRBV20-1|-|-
TGCAGTGTAAAGACAGCCCTCTATAATTCACCCCTCCACTTT
CSVKTALYNSPLHF
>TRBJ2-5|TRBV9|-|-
TGTGCCAGCAGCGTAGCTCAGGGGGAGACCCAGTACTTC
CASSVAQGETQYF
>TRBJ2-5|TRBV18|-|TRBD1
TGTGCCAGCTCACCAGGGGGCGACAGGGTAGAGACCCAGTACTTC
CASSPGGDRVETQYF
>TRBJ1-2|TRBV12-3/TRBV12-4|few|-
TGTGCCAGCAGCCAGAGACGGTTATATGGCTACACCTTC
CASSQRRLYGYTF
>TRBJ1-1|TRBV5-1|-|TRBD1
TGCGCCAGCAGCTTGGGCTACTACAGGGGCATGAACACTGAAGCTTTCTTT
CASSLGYYRGMNTEAFF
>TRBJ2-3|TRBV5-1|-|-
TGCGCCAGCAGCGTAGACCCAGCCGGCACAGATACGCAGTATTTT
CASSVDPAGTDTQYF
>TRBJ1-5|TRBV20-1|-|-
TGCAGTGCTAGAGATAGGAGGGCTGGGATGAATCAGCCCCAGCATTTT
CSARDRRAGMNQPQHF
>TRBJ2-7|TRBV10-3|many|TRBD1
TGTGCCATCAGTGGAGAGGACAGGGGGCGATCCTACGAGCAGTACTTC
CAISGEDRGRSYEQYF
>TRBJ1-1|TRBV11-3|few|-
TGTGCCAGCAGCCGAATCCCCGAACAGGGACGAGCTTTCTTT
CASSRIPEQGRAFF
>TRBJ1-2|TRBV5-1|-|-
TGCGCCAGCAGCAGGGACGGGCGGTTCGACTATGGCTACACCTTC
CASSRDGRFDYGYTF
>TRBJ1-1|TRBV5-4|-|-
TGTGCCAGCAGCTTTGGGGGCAGTGACACTGAAGCTTTCTTT
CASSFGGSDTEAFF
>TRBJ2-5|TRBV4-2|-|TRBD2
TGTGCCAGCAGCCAGCCCCTAGCGGGTGAAGAGACCCAGTACTTC
CASSQPLAGEETQYF
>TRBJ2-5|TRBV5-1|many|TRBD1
TGCGCCAGCAGCCAAGGGACAGGGGGTCATATTGAGACCCAGTACTTC
CASSQGTGGHIETQYF
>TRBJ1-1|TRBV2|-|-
TGTGCCAGCAGTGTGGGCCATTTCACTGAAGCTTTCTTT
CASSVGHFTEAFF
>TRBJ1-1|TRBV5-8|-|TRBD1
TGTGCCAGCAGCCGAGGGGGCAGGGTGAACACTGAAGCTTTCTTT
CASSRGGRVNTEAFF
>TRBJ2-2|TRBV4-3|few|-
TGCGCCAGCAGCCAAGAAGTGGCCCGGACACTGAACACCGGGGAGCTGTTTTTT
CASSQEVARTLNTGELFF
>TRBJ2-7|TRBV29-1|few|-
TGCAGCGTTGAAGAGGGCAGGCCGACCTACGAGCAGTACTTC
CSVEEGRPTYEQYF
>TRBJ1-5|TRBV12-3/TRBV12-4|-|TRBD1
TGTGCCAGCAGCCTGGACAGGGCGGGTGGTCAGCCCCAGCATTTT
CASSLDRAGGQPQHF
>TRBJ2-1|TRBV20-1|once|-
TGCAGTGCTAGAGTTCAGGGACTGTACAATGAGCAGTTCTTC
CSARVQGLYNEQFF
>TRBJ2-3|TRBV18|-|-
TGTGCCAGCTCACCAGCCCCCGGCCCAATCACAGATACGCAGTATTTT
CASSPAPGPITDTQYF
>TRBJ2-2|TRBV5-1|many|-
TGCGCCAGCACCAAGACGGGGACGAACACCGGGGAGCTGTTTTTT
CASTKTGTNTGELFF
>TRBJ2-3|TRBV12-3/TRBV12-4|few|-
TGTGCCAGCACCACTGGGGCAGATACGCAGTATTTT
CASTTGADTQYF
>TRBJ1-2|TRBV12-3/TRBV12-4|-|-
TGTGCCAGCAGTTTAGAAACTCGGGGGTATGGCTACACCTTC
CASSLETRGYGYTF
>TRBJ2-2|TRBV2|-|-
TGTGCCAGCAGTGTCCGCTCTGGAGCAAACACCGGGGAGCTGTTTTTT
CASSVRSGANTGELFF